The subject of this entry is one T cell receptor beta chain. The antigen is not known. The data were obtained in a study of post-analysis software for immune sequencing data. Study as a whole: As for disease course, relapsing-remitting, secondary progressive and progressive-relapsing multiple sclerosis were all included. General observations from the study: Significantly lower normalized Chao1 diversity was seen in multiple sclerosis patients than in controls. Samples made in the same batch grouped tightly together by F measure. Higher frequency in patients than in controls was seen for about five TRBV segments, with TRBV5-6, TRBV5-1 and TRBV20-1 among them.

TCR beta cDNA libraries had unique molecular identifiers. Each sample of about 0.9 to 11 million input T cells yielded 500,000 or so cDNA molecules, so each molecule approximated one T cell. From the PCR reads, TCRdb called clonotypes with MiXCR, one entry per CDR3 protein. This sample has 750,000 to 950,000 distinct CDR3 sequences; just over 45% occur once, and the top ten carry approximately 5%. The germline V gene has CDR1 LNHNV and CDR2 YYDKDF (reference sequence). CDR3 size: 17 residues. The trim removed 3 bases at V and 3 bases at J, leaving 12 bases unmatched. This receptor was identified in a girl between 5 and 17 years old with multiple sclerosis. The sample taken for sequencing was blood. This sequence joins TRBV15 and TRBJ1-1; 8 nucleotides agree with TRBD1. The CDR3 DNA is TGTGCCACCAGCAGGGGGGACAGGCGAGATAGGGACACTGAAGCTTTCTTT. This sequence encodes CATSRGDRRDRDTEAFF.